This T cell receptor beta chain came from a study of molecular identifiers for immune sequencing clone quantification. Germline V gives CDR1 MNHEY, CDR2 SMNVEV (reference sequence). The trim removed 3 bases at V and 5 bases at J, leaving 5 bases unmatched. The CDR3 has 15 amino acids. The study's findings and limits: Reportedly, one cell's Jurkat TCR RNA was detected within 1,100,000 naive CD8 cells.

Naive CD8 T cell sorting was performed on the CD8+CD4-CCR7+CD45RA+ phenotype. TCRdb re-derived calls from the PCR reads in MiXCR, one entry per CDR3 protein. The repertoire holds roughly 90,000 distinct CDR3 sequences, with around a fifth as singletons. This clonotype was observed at least ten times. The antigen remains unidentified. Specimen: naive CD8+ T cells from blood, with Jurkat cell RNA spiked in. Subset indicated: FACS-sorted CD8+CD4-CCR7+CD45RA+ naive T cells. This clonotype was sampled from a human donor in good health. Some libraries in this study had Jurkat cell RNA spiked in. The rearrangement joins TRBV27 to TRBJ2-3; 10 nucleotides match TRBD1. The DNA of the CDR3 is TGTGCCAGCAGTTTGGTGACAGGGGGCCGAGATACGCAGTATTTT. Amino acids: CASSLVTGGRDTQYF.